What follows are 13 T cell receptor beta chains derived from one specimen sequenced in a study of blood T cell repertoires in COVID-19. The data were produced by immunoSEQ multiplex PCR, yet TCRdb's version contains in-frame clones alone and is incomplete. The table records approximately 350,000 clones, 70% to 90% of them present only once. Sample: peripheral blood. The receptors stem from a man in his forties or fifties with acute or convalescent COVID-19.

The chain is built from TRBV5-4 and TRBJ2-6, with 7 bases identical to TRBD1. Germline CDR1 SGHNT, CDR2 YYREEE (reference sequence). This CDR3 is 18 amino acids long. V was pared by 0 bases and J by 0 bases, with 6 bases of the junction left unmatched. The CDR3 DNA sequence: TGTGCCAGCAGCTTGGCATTGGGACAGATCTCTGGGGCCAACGTCCTGACTTTC. Protein sequence: CASSLALGQISGANVLTF.

V and J are TRBV5-4 and TRBJ2-7; D unresolved. The CDR3 is 14 amino acids. The V gene's germline CDR1 is SGHNT and CDR2 YYREEE (reference sequence). V gave up 2 bases and J gave up 3 bases, with 12 bases separating them. The CDR3 DNA is TGTGCCAGCAGCTTAAGTCTAAACGGCTACGAGCAGTACTTC. Translating gives CASSLSLNGYEQYF.

The table lists this clone with a few counts. CDR3 in DNA: TGTGCCATCAGTGCAGTGACAGGGGGTACTGAAGCTTTCTTT. It specifies CAISAVTGGTEAFF. V usage is TRBV10-3 and J usage is TRBJ1-1, with 9 bases that match TRBD1. The length of the CDR3 is 14 residues. Germline-derived CDR1 and CDR2 are ENHRY and SYGVKD. The ends lost 4 bases at V and 5 bases at J; junction bases unmatched: 5.

This clone was recorded only once. The gene calls are TRBV7-2 and TRBJ2-2; 7 nucleotides agree with TRBD2. Germline assignment: CDR1 SGHTA and CDR2 FQGNSA. The CDR3 runs 17 residues. Trimming removed 3 bases from V and 2 bases from J; junction bases left unmatched: 9. The CDR3 loop reads CASSFSLADPNTGELFF. The CDR3 nucleotides are TGTGCCAGCAGCTTTAGTCTAGCGGACCCAAACACCGGGGAGCTGTTTTTT.

This sequence joins TRBV4-1 and TRBJ1-1, with TRBD1 identical over 7 bases. CDR1 and CDR2 (germline): MGHRA, YSYEKL. Germline trimming cut 4 bases from V and 0 bases from J; bases unmatched to any gene: 14. The CDR3 extends over 18 amino acids. CDR3 protein: CASSPEGADASMNTEAFF. The CDR3 nucleotides read TGCGCCAGCAGCCCCGAGGGGGCGGACGCCTCCATGAACACTGAAGCTTTCTTT.

The genes are TRBV18 and TRBJ1-1; perhaps TRBD1 as D (6 bases). Germline CDR1 is KGHSH and CDR2 is LQKENI. V was cut by 0 bases and J by 0 bases, with 20 bases left in between. The CDR3 spans 19 residues. The CDR3 region is CASSPPQVFGTSMNTEAFF. The CDR3 DNA reads as TGTGCCAGCTCACCACCGCAGGTATTTGGGACAAGTATGAACACTGAAGCTTTCTTT. The variable domain in full, completed from reference TRBV18 and TRBJ1-1, reads NAGVMQNPRHLVRRRGQEARLRCSPMKGHSHVYWYRQLPEEGLKFMVYLQKENIIDESGMPKERFSAEFPKEGPSILRIQQVVRGDSAAYFCASSPPQVFGTSMNTEAFFGQGTRLTVV.

The chain uses TRBV18 and TRBJ1-2, with 9 bases lining up with TRBD1. Germline V lookup: CDR1 KGHSH, CDR2 LQKENI. With 4 bases clipped from V and 8 bases from J, the junction kept 8 bases outside the gene matches. This CDR3 comprises 14 residues. The CDR3 sequence is CASSQRGQGRGYTF. The CDR3 DNA is TGTGCCAGCTCACAACGGGGACAGGGCCGCGGCTACACCTTC.

The V gene is TRBV9, the J gene TRBJ1-1, with a possible D match to TRBD1 (6 bases). The germline V gene encodes CDR1 SGDLS and CDR2 YYNGEE. The CDR3 extends over 17 amino acids. Trimming shortened V by 0 bases and J by 2 bases, and 17 bases separated the two germline ends. The CDR3 sequence: CASSVGPWPGENTEAFF. In nucleotides, the CDR3 is TGTGCCAGCAGCGTAGGGCCCTGGCCAGGGGAAAACACTGAAGCTTTCTTT.

This chain joins TRBV27 and TRBJ2-1; 7 bases are shared with TRBD2. The CDR3 contains 14 residues. From germline, CDR1 is MNHEY and CDR2 SMNVEV (reference sequence). Trimming removed 3 bases from V and 10 bases from J; junction bases left unmatched: 9. The CDR3 sequence is CASSLGRAGVEQFF. DNA of the CDR3: TGTGCCAGCAGTTTGGGCAGGGCGGGGGTCGAGCAGTTCTTC.

The chain couples TRBV6-1 to TRBJ1-1; possibly TRBD1 for D (5 bases). The CDR3 extends over 17 amino acids. CDR1 is MNHNS, CDR2 SASEGT, per germline. The V and J ends lost 3 bases and 3 bases respectively, with 20 bases between them. The DNA of the CDR3 is TGTGCCAGCAGTGAGACAAGACGAGGAAAAGGGGACACTGAAGCTTTCTTT. Translation: CASSETRRGKGDTEAFF.

This clone was observed once. The chain is built from TRBV10-3 and TRBJ2-7; D is uncertain. V was cut by 4 bases and J by 0 bases, with 10 bases left in between. There are 14 residues in the CDR3. Germline CDR1 reads ENHRY; CDR2 reads SYGVKD. DNA of the CDR3: TGTGCCATCAGTGCCCCGACAAACTCCTACGAGCAGTACTTC. This translates into CAISAPTNSYEQYF.

The chain joins TRBV19 to TRBJ2-7, with TRBD2 identical over 8 bases. The CDR3 covers 14 residues. Germline-derived CDR1 and CDR2 are LNHDA and SQIVND (reference sequence). V trimming: 7 bases; J trimming: 2 bases; junction bases outside the gene matches: 7. In nucleotides, the CDR3 is TGTGCCAGTAAGCGAGCGGGGGTTCCCTACGAGCAGTACTTC. Protein sequence: CASKRAGVPYEQYF.

The CDR3 DNA sequence: TGTGCCAGTAGCATACAGGGGGCTCTGGGAGAGACCCAGTACTTC. Protein sequence: CASSIQGALGETQYF. J is TRBJ2-5 and V is TRBV19; 9 nucleotides agree with TRBD1. Germline V CDR1 and CDR2: LNHDA, SQIVND (reference sequence). Trimming removed 6 bases from V and 4 bases from J; junction bases left unmatched: 9. The CDR3 is 15 residues long.